One sample yielded the 24 T cell receptor beta chains listed below, sequenced in a study of cytomegalovirus exposure and HLA in healthy donors. The PCR employed 60 Vbeta primers together with 13 Jbeta primers. Method: immunoSEQ multiplex PCR; TCRdb's copy keeps in-frame clones and lacks some. The sample data list some 60,000 clones. Source material: PBMCs. Receptors originate from a male donor in good health and CMV-seronegative.

In the case of this clone: At the DNA level, this CDR3 is encoded by other sequences in the same sample as well. The genes are TRBV25-1 and TRBJ2-5; D may be TRBD1 (6 bases). The CDR3 is 14 amino acids. V was shortened by 2 bases and J by 4 bases, with 11 bases between the two germline ends. Germline V gives CDR1 MGHDK, CDR2 SYGVNS. CDR3 sequence reads: CASSEITGPETQYF. The CDR3 nucleotides read TGTGCCAGCAGTGAAATCACAGGGCCAGAGACCCAGTACTTC.

V gene TRBV28 combines with J gene TRBJ2-6, with 7 bases fitting TRBD1. Germline values: CDR1 MDHEN, CDR2 SYDVKM. The CDR3 runs 17 residues. Losses at the gene ends were 6 bases for V and 0 bases for J; bases not matched to a gene: 8. The CDR3 nucleotides are TGTGCCAGCAGAGAGACAGGGCTCAACTCTGGGGCCAACGTCCTGACTTTC. It codes for CASRETGLNSGANVLTF. Complete variable domain (other parts from reference TRBV28 and TRBJ2-6): DVKVTQSSRYLVKRTGEKVFLECVQDMDHENMFWYRQDPGLGLRLIYFSYDVKMKEKGDIPEGYSVSREKKERFSLILESASTNQTSMYLCASRETGLNSGANVLTFGAGSRLTVL.

CDR3 bases: TGTGCCAGCAGCCCGAGCCGACTGAACGCTTTCTTT. Amino acid sequence: CASSPSRLNAFF. V gene TRBV28 combines with J gene TRBJ1-1; D remains unclear. This CDR3 has 12 amino acids. Germline V gives CDR1 MDHEN, CDR2 SYDVKM. The ends were cut back, 6 bases at V and 11 bases at J, with 16 bases in the middle.

The chain is built from TRBV30 and TRBJ1-2, with D perhaps matching TRBD1 (6 bases). The V gene lost 2 bases and the J gene lost 6 bases, with 13 bases spanning the gap. The CDR3 spans 13 residues. Germline lookup yields CDR1 GTSNPN and CDR2 SVGIG (reference sequence). The CDR3 coding sequence is TGTGCCTGGAGTCCGACAGGTATTGATGGCTACACCTTC. Protein product: CAWSPTGIDGYTF.

V is TRBV7-8 and J is TRBJ1-2; 8 bases are a match to TRBD1. The V segment lost 5 bases and the J segment 4 bases; nucleotides outside the gene matches: 6. Per the germline V gene, CDR1 is SGHVS and CDR2 is FQNEAQ. This CDR3 has 14 residues. The CDR3 spells CASSMDRVIYGYTF. The CDR3 DNA follows: TGTGCCAGCAGCATGGACAGGGTCATCTATGGCTACACCTTC.

The chain uses TRBV19 and TRBJ1-2; D possibly corresponds to TRBD1 (5 bases). This CDR3 region has 14 residues. The germline CDR1 and CDR2 sequences are LNHDA and SQIVND (reference sequence). V lost 5 bases and J lost 1, with 11 bases in between. The CDR3 coding sequence is TGTGCCAGTAGTGTGCAGGGCCGTAACTATGGCTACACCTTC. Translated: CASSVQGRNYGYTF.

V and J are TRBV5-1 and TRBJ2-1, with D possibly TRBD2 on 6 matching bases. The V gene's germline CDR1 is SGHRS and CDR2 YFSETQ. CDR3 length: 15 residues. Trimming left V 3 bases short and J 8 bases short, with 18 bases between. CDR3 DNA sequence: TGCGCCAGCAGCTCGTCCCCACTAGCTTCCGATGAGCAGTTCTTC. Protein sequence: CASSSSPLASDEQFF.

V usage is TRBV5-3 and J usage is TRBJ2-1; unclear D gene. TRBV5-3 is flagged as an ORF with uncertain function. The CDR3 length is 18 residues. Trimming cost V 3 bases and J 5 bases, with 24 bases left between them. The CDR3 loop reads CARSWVPSSDLRDNEQFF. In nucleotides, the CDR3 is TGTGCCAGAAGCTGGGTTCCCTCATCAGACCTCCGGGACAATGAGCAGTTCTTC.

The rearrangement uses TRBV4-3 and TRBJ1-2; 10 bases are a match to TRBD1. The CDR3 is 14 residues long. J was trimmed by 2 bases and V by 4 bases; bases with no gene match: 1. CDR1 is LGHNA, CDR2 YSLEER, per germline. The CDR3 protein is CASSLGQGNYGYTF. For the CDR3, the DNA is TGCGCCAGCAGCCTGGGACAGGGGAACTATGGCTACACCTTC.

V usage is TRBV30 and J usage is TRBJ1-5, with D possibly being TRBD1 (5 bases). The CDR3 totals 13 residues. Germline loops: CDR1 GTSNPN, CDR2 SVGIG (reference sequence). The V end was cut by 2 bases, the J end by 6 bases, with 11 bases between. CDR3 DNA: TGTGCCTGGAGTACCAGGGCCAGTCAGCCCCAGCATTTT. Protein product: CAWSTRASQPQHF.

The DNA for the CDR3 is TGTGCCAGCAGCTTTAGCGGGGCTACCCAAGAGACCCAGTACTTC. Amino acid sequence: CASSFSGATQETQYF. The chain combines TRBV7-2 with TRBJ2-5, with 8 bases matching TRBD2. Per germline, CDR1 SGHTA and CDR2 FQGNSA. J lost 1 base, V lost 3 bases, and 4 bases had no gene match. The CDR3 is 15 amino acids.

CDR3 loop: CASSSPLSGDYGYTF. The CDR3 nucleotides are TGTGCCAGCAGTTCCCCCCTATCAGGGGACTATGGCTACACCTTC. The genes are TRBV6-5 and TRBJ1-2, with TRBD1 as a possible D gene (6 bases). The CDR3 covers 15 residues. Per the germline V gene, CDR1 is MNHEY and CDR2 is SVGAGI. V was clipped by 4 bases and J by 3 bases, with 15 bases between them.

The V and J genes are TRBV7-3 and TRBJ2-2; 9 nucleotides match TRBD2. This CDR3 contains 17 residues. The V gene end was trimmed by 4 bases and the J gene end by 4 bases; junction bases not matched to a gene: 10. Germline V lookup: CDR1 SGHTA, CDR2 FQGTGA. The CDR3 DNA sequence: TGTGCCAGCAGCTGGCTGCGGGGGGGCCGGGGCACCGGGGAGCTGTTTTTT. This gives the protein CASSWLRGGRGTGELFF.

This chain connects TRBV25-1 to TRBJ2-2, with a possible D match to TRBD1 (6 bases). Trimming cost V 6 bases and J 6 bases, with 14 bases left between them. Germline CDR1 is MGHDK and CDR2 is SYGVNS. This CDR3 has 14 amino acids. The CDR3 loop reads CASRSDSSAGELFF. The DNA of the CDR3 is TGTGCCAGCAGATCGGACAGCAGCGCCGGGGAGCTGTTTTTT.

The gene calls are TRBV7-9 and TRBJ2-1; tentatively, D is TRBD1 (6 bases). Germline V gene sequence: CDR1 SEHNR, CDR2 FQNEAQ (reference sequence). This CDR3 has 14 residues. V dropped 8 bases and J dropped 12 bases, with 23 bases sitting between them. Here the CDR3 reads CASSQGTAHLGQFF. The CDR3 DNA reads as TGTGCCAGCTCCCAGGGGACGGCGCATCTGGGGCAGTTCTTC.

This chain connects TRBV7-9 to TRBJ2-5; D ambiguous. The germline V gene encodes CDR1 SEHNR and CDR2 FQNEAQ (reference sequence). The CDR3 has 14 residues. Trimming shortened V by 0 bases and J by 6 bases, and 11 bases separated the two germline ends. CDR3 sequence reads: CASSLAAGLQTQYF. CDR3 DNA: TGTGCCAGCAGCTTAGCGGCAGGTTTACAGACCCAGTACTTC.

As regards this clone: The same CDR3 can be traced to other DNA sequences in this sample. This chain connects TRBV4-3 to TRBJ2-1, with TRBD2 identical over 7 bases. This CDR3 is 16 amino acids long. Germline-derived CDR1 and CDR2 are LGHNA and YSLEER. Losses at the gene ends were 3 bases for V and 5 bases for J; bases not matched to a gene: 10. The CDR3 nucleotides are TGCGCCAGCAGCCAGGTAGCGGGCAGTAGACACAATGAGCAGTTCTTC. Amino acids: CASSQVAGSRHNEQFF.

This rearrangement joins TRBV28 to TRBJ1-1, with D tentatively TRBD1 (6 bases). Trimming left V 5 bases short and J 1 base short, with 14 bases between. The CDR3 extends over 15 amino acids. Germline V gives CDR1 MDHEN, CDR2 SYDVKM. CDR3 DNA sequence: TGTGCCAGCAGTCCCCACAGGGTTTCGAACACTGAAGCTTTCTTT. Protein sequence: CASSPHRVSNTEAFF.

The chain links TRBV9 to TRBJ2-7; 9 bases match TRBD1. The CDR3 is 15 residues long. V was clipped by 0 bases and J by 2 bases; unmatched bases: 3. Germline CDR1 is SGDLS and CDR2 is YYNGEE. This chain's CDR3 is CASSVEGQGAYEQYF. As DNA, the CDR3 is TGTGCCAGCAGCGTAGAGGGACAGGGAGCCTACGAGCAGTACTTC.

The chain combines TRBV7-2 with TRBJ2-7, with TRBD1 identical over 7 bases. Germline trimming cut 6 bases from V and 0 bases from J; bases unmatched to any gene: 11. The length of the CDR3 is 16 residues. Looked up from germline, CDR1 is SGHTA and CDR2 is FQGNSA. Here the CDR3 reads CASRARGGLSSYEQYF. Here the CDR3 DNA reads TGTGCCAGCAGGGCTAGAGGGGGCCTTTCCTCCTACGAGCAGTACTTC.

The rearrangement uses TRBV7-3 and TRBJ2-3; 9 bases are shared with TRBD2. CDR1 is SGHTA and CDR2 is FQGTGA in the germline V gene. V gave up 5 bases and J gave up 12 bases; unmatched junction bases: 12. This CDR3 comprises 14 residues. The CDR3 bases are TGTGCCAGCAGCACATCCACCGGGACTAGCAATCAGTATTTT. Protein sequence: CASSTSTGTSNQYF. Together with reference TRBV7-3 and TRBJ2-3, the CDR3 gives the full variable domain: GAGVSQTPSNKVTEKGKYVELRCDPISGHTALYWYRQSLGQGPEFLIYFQGTGAADDSGLPNDRFFAVRPEGSVSTLKIQRTERGDSAVYLCASSTSTGTSNQYFGPGTRLTVL.

The chain links TRBV2 to TRBJ2-5; 11 bases fit TRBD1. The CDR3 has 14 residues. V lost 6 bases to trimming and J lost 4 bases; unmatched junction nucleotides: 4. Germline CDR1 reads SNHLY; CDR2 reads FYNNEI. DNA for the CDR3: TGTGCCAGCAGGGGGGGACAGGGGGTAGAGACCCAGTACTTC. This gives the protein CASRGGQGVETQYF.

Note on this clone: One junction end does not reproduce the germline sequence, and a read error may be involved. This sequence joins TRBV5-1 and TRBJ2-5; 8 positions agree with TRBD1. In germline, CDR1 is SGHRS, CDR2 YFSETQ. The CDR3 contains 14 residues. The CDR3 here is CASSLGQGKENQYF. The CDR3 coding sequence is TGCGCCAGCAGCTTGGGACAGGGGAAGGAGAACCAGTACTTC.

This chain joins TRBV28 and TRBJ1-3, with D unresolved. The CDR3 covers 15 residues. CDR1 and CDR2 from the germline V gene are MDHEN and SYDVKM. Trimming pared 8 bases from V and 7 bases from J, leaving 21 bases between. Here the CDR3 reads CASRYRESKGNTIYF. In nucleotides, the CDR3 is TGTGCCAGCCGGTACCGGGAAAGTAAAGGGAACACCATATATTTT.